These 24 T cell receptor beta chains share one sample of origin, sequenced in a study of CD4 and CD8 cells across lung adenocarcinoma regions. MiXCR was run by TCRdb on the PCR reads, yielding one entry per CDR3 protein. The table lists approximately 11,000 distinct CDR3 sequences, roughly three fifths of them singletons. Sequencing was performed on CD8+ T cells from the margin of a lung tumor. These receptors all come from a male donor with lung adenocarcinoma. The CD4 and CD8 labels of this study may be unreliable.

This clonotype is labeled medium-sized. The gene calls are TRBV27 and TRBJ1-2; the D gene is possibly TRBD1 (6 bases). CDR1 MNHEY and CDR2 SMNVEV come from the germline V gene (reference sequence). V gave up 5 bases and J gave up 0 bases, with 16 bases separating them. The CDR3 runs 16 residues. CDR3 DNA sequence: TGTGCCAGCAGTACCTCCGGGGGCCCAGCTAACTATGGCTACACCTTC. Protein product: CASSTSGGPANYGYTF.

The CDR3 is CASSQDGHRGYNEQFF. In DNA, the CDR3 is TGCGCCAGCAGCCAAGATGGGCACAGGGGTTACAATGAGCAGTTCTTC. V gene TRBV4-1 combines with J gene TRBJ2-1; TRBD1 agrees at 7 bases. This CDR3 contains 16 residues. With V trimmed by 0 bases and J by 4 bases, 6 bases remained unmatched. Germline CDR1 is MGHRA and CDR2 is YSYEKL.

The rearrangement links TRBV6-1 to TRBJ1-1, with a weak D call TRBD1 (5 bases). Germline V gene sequence: CDR1 MNHNS, CDR2 SASEGT. With 5 bases removed from V and 0 bases from J, the gap between germline ends came to 7 bases. This CDR3 is built from 13 residues. The CDR3 DNA is TGTGCCAGCAGTCGGGACGTGAACACTGAAGCTTTCTTT. Its translation: CASSRDVNTEAFF.

This chain links TRBV6-1 with TRBJ2-4, with a tentative D call TRBD2 (5 bases). This CDR3 has 15 residues. Germline V lookup: CDR1 MNHNS, CDR2 SASEGT. V lost 8 bases and J 13 bases, leaving 27 bases between the germline ends. The CDR3: CASSKGGLAEDTQYF. CDR3 DNA sequence: TGTGCCAGCTCCAAAGGCGGGCTAGCCGAAGATACGCAGTACTTC.

V is TRBV7-6 and J is TRBJ2-5; the match to TRBD2 covers 13 bases. V dropped 5 bases and J dropped 4; count of bases not matched to a gene: 7. Germline CDR1 and CDR2: SGHVS and FNYEAQ. The CDR3 has 16 residues. The CDR3: CASSTTSGRAAETQYF. CDR3 nucleotides: TGTGCCAGCAGCACTACTAGCGGGAGGGCCGCAGAGACCCAGTACTTC.

This clonotype is deemed medium-sized. The rearrangement joins TRBV6-1 to TRBJ2-1; 10 positions match TRBD2. CDR3 length equals 16 residues. V lost 6 bases, J lost 3 bases, and 8 bases stayed unmatched. Germline-derived CDR1 and CDR2 are MNHNS and SASEGT. In DNA form, the CDR3 reads TGTGCCAGCAGAAGAAGTAGCGGGAGGTACTACAATGAGCAGTTCTTC. Translation: CASRRSSGRYYNEQFF.

This clonotype has a count of ten or more. This chain links TRBV11-3 with TRBJ2-1; 8 nucleotides match TRBD2. Germline CDR1 and CDR2: SGHNT and YENEEA. V shed 5 bases, J shed 7 bases, and the junction held 4 bases outside the gene matches. The CDR3 extends over 13 amino acids. The CDR3 reads CASSLSGTNEQFF. The CDR3 DNA follows: TGTGCCAGCAGCCTTAGCGGGACGAATGAGCAGTTCTTC.

The chain combines TRBV6-1 with TRBJ2-1; D not certain. Germline loops: CDR1 MNHNS, CDR2 SASEGT. The length of the CDR3 is 14 residues. Trimming pared 6 bases from V and 2 bases from J, leaving 11 bases between. The CDR3 sequence: CASSWGSTYNEQFF. The CDR3 nucleotides are TGTGCCAGCAGCTGGGGAAGCACCTACAATGAGCAGTTCTTC.

A note on this clonotype: An end of the junction differs from the germline gene, which may be a read error. The J gene is TRBJ2-4, the V gene TRBV14, with a tentative D call TRBD1 (6 bases). CDR3 length equals 16 residues. Germline V gives CDR1 SGHDN, CDR2 FVKESK. This chain's CDR3 is CASSHWGRRAKDTQYF. Here the CDR3 DNA reads TGTGCGAGCAGCCACTGGGGGCGGAGAGCCAAAGACACGCAGTACTTC.

This clonotype showed up just a few times. V is TRBV7-2 and J is TRBJ1-1, with D maybe TRBD1 (6 bases). Germline CDR1 is SGHTA and CDR2 is FQGNSA. The CDR3 has 15 residues. V was shortened by 4 bases and J by 3 bases, with 15 bases between the two germline ends. The CDR3 loop reads CASSWVSGVDTEAFF. The CDR3 bases are TGTGCCAGCAGCTGGGTGTCAGGGGTGGACACTGAAGCTTTCTTT. The full variable domain, rest sourced from reference TRBV7-2 and TRBJ1-1, is GAGVSQSPSNKVTEKGKDVELRCDPISGHTALYWYRQSLGQGLEFLIYFQGNSAPDKSGLPSDRFSAERTGGSVSTLTIQRTQQEDSAVYLCASSWVSGVDTEAFFGQGTRLTVV.

J is TRBJ1-2 and V is TRBV4-1; 8 nucleotides match TRBD1. Germline CDR1 is MGHRA and CDR2 is YSYEKL. V shed 3 bases, J shed 3 bases, and the junction held 3 bases outside the gene matches. The CDR3 has 14 residues. The CDR3 spells CASSQQGADYGYTF. The CDR3, as DNA: TGCGCCAGCAGCCAGCAGGGGGCAGACTATGGCTACACCTTC.

V and J are TRBV11-3 and TRBJ2-3, with D possibly TRBD2 on 6 matching bases. Per the germline V gene, CDR1 is SGHNT and CDR2 is YENEEA. This CDR3 spans 13 amino acids. V was trimmed by 5 bases and J by 4 bases, leaving 10 bases between them. This CDR3 reads CASSRDWADTQYF. In nucleotides, the CDR3 is TGTGCCAGCAGCCGGGACTGGGCAGATACGCAGTATTTT.

The table lists this clonotype with a few counts. This rearrangement joins TRBV6-5 to TRBJ1-4; 10 bases are a match to TRBD1. The CDR3 totals 15 residues. CDR1 MNHEY and CDR2 SVGAGI come from the germline V gene. V shed 4 bases, J shed 8 bases, and the junction held 7 bases outside the gene matches. CDR3 bases: TGTGCCAGCAGTTGGGGGACAGGGGTGAAAGAAAAACTGTTTTTT. Protein: CASSWGTGVKEKLFF.

The J gene is TRBJ2-3, the V gene TRBV6-1; 7 bases align to TRBD1. This CDR3 is 15 amino acids long. Germline V gene lookup returns CDR1 MNHNS and CDR2 SASEGT. The junction had 4 bases not matched to a gene; V was cut back by 4 bases and J by 0 bases. CDR3 nucleotide sequence: TGTGCCAGCAGTGCCAGACAGGGAAGCACAGATACGCAGTATTTT. Amino acid sequence: CASSARQGSTDTQYF.

This clonotype was recorded at least ten times. The chain links TRBV27 to TRBJ2-2, with D maybe TRBD2 (6 bases). V was cut by 6 bases and J by 2 bases, with 10 bases left in between. CDR1 is MNHEY, CDR2 SMNVEV, per germline (reference sequence). CDR3 length equals 14 residues. CDR3 sequence: CASRRDLNTGELFF. In DNA, the CDR3 is TGTGCCAGCAGACGGGACTTAAACACCGGGGAGCTGTTTTTT.

This clonotype occurred a few times. V is TRBV27 and J is TRBJ2-1; D perhaps matches TRBD1 (6 bases). The CDR3 spans 14 residues. The V end lost 1 base, the J end lost 5 bases, and 9 bases lay between the germline ends. Germline-derived CDR1 and CDR2 are MNHEY and SMNVEV (reference sequence). In nucleotides, the CDR3 is TGTGCCAGCAGTTTATGGGGGCGGGACAATGAGCAGTTCTTC. Its translation: CASSLWGRDNEQFF.

This chain joins TRBV7-2 and TRBJ1-4; 7 positions agree with TRBD1. Germline CDR1 reads SGHTA; CDR2 reads FQGNSA. The CDR3 is 14 residues long. Trimming at V came to 5 bases and at J to 8 bases, leaving 8 bases not matched to a gene. The CDR3: CASSPQGGGEKLFF. The CDR3 DNA follows: TGTGCCAGCAGCCCCCAGGGGGGAGGCGAAAAACTGTTTTTT.

Worth noting for this clonotype: Its ends do not fully match the called genes, so a read error is possible. This chain connects TRBV6-1 to TRBJ2-4; 7 nucleotides agree with TRBD2. Per germline, CDR1 MNHNS and CDR2 SASEGT. This CDR3 has 16 amino acids. The CDR3 region has the DNA TGTGCCAGCCGCGAAGCGGGGACGGGAGCCAAGAATACTCAGTACTTT. The encoded protein is CASREAGTGAKNTQYF.

The chain combines TRBV6-1 with TRBJ2-1; D is uncertain. The V gene's germline CDR1 is MNHNS and CDR2 SASEGT. The V and J ends lost 5 bases and 3 bases respectively, with 5 bases between them. The CDR3 length is 12 residues. CDR3 sequence: CASSPDYNEQFF. The DNA for the CDR3 is TGTGCCAGCAGTCCTGACTACAATGAGCAGTTCTTC.

This clonotype occurred many times. This chain connects TRBV6-1 to TRBJ2-3, with 9 positions matching TRBD2. CDR3 length: 15 amino acids. CDR1 MNHNS and CDR2 SASEGT come from the germline V gene. The V and J ends lost 5 bases and 0 bases, in that order; junction bases with no gene match: 3. The CDR3 nucleotides read TGTGCCAGCAGTAGACTAGCGGAAAGCACAGATACGCAGTATTTT. Protein: CASSRLAESTDTQYF.

The chain uses TRBV6-1 and TRBJ2-3; TRBD2 agrees at 8 bases. With the DNA end fitting TRBJ2-7 better, the J assignment may be wrong. The CDR3 totals 14 residues. Looked up from germline, CDR1 is MNHNS and CDR2 is SASEGT. The CDR3 DNA is TGTGCGGGCAGCGGGGGCCGAGGGCAAGATACGCAGTACTTC. Translation: CAGSGGRGQDTQYF.

This rearrangement joins TRBV6-1 to TRBJ1-2; D is ambiguous. V lost 4 bases to trimming and J lost 5 bases, with 17 bases between them. CDR1 is MNHNS, CDR2 SASEGT, per germline. This CDR3 has 15 residues. The CDR3 protein is CASSVLRHLVYGYTF. CDR3 nucleotides: TGTGCCAGCAGTGTTTTGAGACACCTCGTTTATGGCTACACCTTC.

This rearrangement joins TRBV25-1 to TRBJ1-2; TRBD1 aligns across 8 bases. V gave up 4 bases and J gave up 5 bases; unmatched junction bases: 9. Per the germline V gene, CDR1 is MGHDK and CDR2 is SYGVNS. The length of the CDR3 is 15 residues. CDR3 region: CASSVRTGFAYGYTF. DNA for the CDR3: TGTGCCAGCAGTGTTAGGACAGGGTTCGCTTATGGCTACACCTTC.

In the case of this clonotype: One junction end disagrees with the germline gene, perhaps due to a read error. V is TRBV6-1 and J is TRBJ2-3, with D tentatively TRBD1 or TRBD2 (6 bases each). The CDR3 spans 15 residues. CDR1 is MNHNS and CDR2 is SASEGT in the germline V gene. The CDR3 loop is CAGGKGGREADTQYF. CDR3 bases: TGTGCCGGGGGGAAAGGGGGACGAGAGGCAGATACCCAGTACTTT.